This entry features one T cell receptor (beta chain) sequence. This clonotype is medium-sized (0.01 to 0.1%) in terms of sample share. Its antigen is still unknown. Base qualities are not recorded, but no much larger clone differs from it by a single base. The method behind the library was multiplex PCR. One-step amplicon PCR with EuroClonality-NGS primers was used to generate TRB libraries from approximately 0.09 ug genomic DNA. Sequencing of the TRB amplicons was carried out on Illumina MiSeq instruments using 2 x 250 bp version 2 chemistry. As for the original processing: IMGT/HighV-QUEST was used for primary TRB sequence analysis and V(D)J annotation. Once nonfunctional clones had been removed and the data downsampled for comparisons between samples, VDJtools was used to evaluate repertoire diversity and composition. The public reads were quality trimmed at Q25 with fastp and then assembled into clones with MiXCR by TCRdb, keeping productive beta chains. For every CDR3 protein sequence, its rows merge into one entry that carries the most common genes and DNA. The V and J calls reflect TCRdb's pipeline rather than the authors' work. This sample comprises approximately 4,100 distinct CDR3 sequences, 24% of them detected only once. Clones ranked in the top ten supply around 9.1% of the sample.

These data come from a study of somatic reversion in DOCK8 deficiency (dated by TCRdb to between 2020 and 2021). The study in broad terms: T cell receptor beta repertoires were compared among DOCK8-deficient patients, DOCK8-revertant patients and healthy volunteers. The study examined how somatic reversion of pathogenic DOCK8 variants changes lymphocyte differentiation and function in DOCK8 deficiency. The DOCK8-deficient patients included in the study had been described in earlier reports.

Healthy control blood came from volunteer donors supplied by blood services in Australia and France. Genomic DNA for TCR repertoire analysis was isolated either from whole blood samples or from PBMCs. From the germline V gene (reference sequence), CDR1 is SGHNT and CDR2 is YYREEE. Unmatched junction bases come to 8, with V trimmed by 1 base and J by 10 bases. CDR3 length: 15 amino acids, cysteine to phenylalanine. Kept here is only the CDR3 DNA, which spans 45 bases and is read in frame from base 1. Overall study outcomes, separate from this receptor: Whether whole blood or PBMCs served as the source material for each individual sample was not specified in the methods.

The sample comprised peripheral blood. The chain is made from TRBV5-4 and TRBJ1-6; 7 middle bases align to TRBD1. The sequence was collected from a human donor in good health. The CDR3 protein: CASSLTNRGGSPLHF. Here is the DNA: TGTGCCAGCAGCTTGACGAACAGGGGCGGCTCACCCCTCCACTTT.